The present TCR beta chain was sequenced within a study of Tregs in tolerant kidney transplant recipients. The V end was cut by 4 bases, the J end by 0 bases, with 7 bases between. Germline CDR1 and CDR2: SGHTA and FQGNSA. This CDR3 spans 13 amino acids. Profiled with immunoSEQ multiplex PCR; TCRdb holds only in-frame clones, not every one. The sample records 98,000 or so clones, about 90% being singletons. The gene calls are TRBV7-2 and TRBJ2-7; no clear D. Sequenced here: CD4+ T cells from blood, sampled before the transplant. The TCR sequence derives from a human donor who received a combined kidney and bone marrow transplant. The CDR3 nucleotides read TGTGCCAGCAGCTCCCGTTACTCCTACGAGCAGTACTTC. It is translated as CASSSRYSYEQYF.